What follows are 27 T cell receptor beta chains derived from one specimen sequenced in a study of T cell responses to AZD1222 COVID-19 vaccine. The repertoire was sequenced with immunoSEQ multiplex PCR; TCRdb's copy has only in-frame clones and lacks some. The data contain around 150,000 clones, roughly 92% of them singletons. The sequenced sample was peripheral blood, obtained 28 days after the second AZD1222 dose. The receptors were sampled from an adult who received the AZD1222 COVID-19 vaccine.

The CDR3 nucleotides are TGTGCCACCAGTGACCCGGGGACTAGCGGCATTGCGCAGTTCTTC. It translates to CATSDPGTSGIAQFF. The J gene is TRBJ2-1, the V gene TRBV24-1; 11 nucleotides agree with TRBD2. V lost 4 bases to trimming and J lost 12 bases; unmatched junction nucleotides: 10. The CDR3 extends over 15 amino acids. Germline values: CDR1 KGHDR, CDR2 SFDVKD.

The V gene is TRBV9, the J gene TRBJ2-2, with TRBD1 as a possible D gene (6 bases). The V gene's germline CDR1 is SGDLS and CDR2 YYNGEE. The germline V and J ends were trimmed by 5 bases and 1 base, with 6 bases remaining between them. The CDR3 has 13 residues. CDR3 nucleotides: TGTGCCAGCAGGGACAGGAACACCGGGGAGCTGTTTTTT. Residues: CASRDRNTGELFF.

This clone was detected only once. CDR3 sequence: CASSRTSGRPKGNEQFF. As DNA, the CDR3 is TGTGCCAGTAGTAGGACTAGCGGGAGGCCCAAGGGCAATGAGCAGTTCTTC. The chain employs TRBV19 and TRBJ2-1; 14 bases map to TRBD2. V was clipped by 4 bases and J by 6 bases; unmatched bases: 8. Germline V gene data show CDR1 as LNHDA and CDR2 as SQIVND (reference sequence). The CDR3 is 17 residues long.

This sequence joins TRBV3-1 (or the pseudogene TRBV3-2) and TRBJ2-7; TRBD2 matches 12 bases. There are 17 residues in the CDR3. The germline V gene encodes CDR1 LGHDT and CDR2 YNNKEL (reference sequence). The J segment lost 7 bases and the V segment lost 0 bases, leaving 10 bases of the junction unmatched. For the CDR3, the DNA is TGTGCCAGCAGCCAAGATCTTACTAGCGGGAGGTTCGGGGAGCAGTACTTC. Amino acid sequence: CASSQDLTSGRFGEQYF.

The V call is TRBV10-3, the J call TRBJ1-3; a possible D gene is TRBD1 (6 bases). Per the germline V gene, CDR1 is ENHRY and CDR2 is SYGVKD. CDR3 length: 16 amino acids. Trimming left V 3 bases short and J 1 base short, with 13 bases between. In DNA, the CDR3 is TGTGCCATCAGTGAAGGGGGTACACATTCTGGAAACACCATATATTTT. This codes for CAISEGGTHSGNTIYF.

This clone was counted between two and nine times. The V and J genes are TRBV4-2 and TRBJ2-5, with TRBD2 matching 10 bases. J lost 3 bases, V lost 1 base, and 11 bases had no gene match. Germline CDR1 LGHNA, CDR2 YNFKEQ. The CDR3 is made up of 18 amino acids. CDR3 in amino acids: CASSQVGSASGREETQYF. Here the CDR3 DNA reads TGTGCCAGCAGCCAAGTTGGGAGTGCCAGCGGGAGGGAAGAGACCCAGTACTTC.

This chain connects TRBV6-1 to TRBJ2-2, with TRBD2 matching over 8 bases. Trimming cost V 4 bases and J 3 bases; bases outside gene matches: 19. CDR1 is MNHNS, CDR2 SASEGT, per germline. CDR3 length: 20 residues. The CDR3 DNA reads TGTGCCAGCAGTGCCTGGGAGGGGGTAGCGGGACGTTTGGACACCGGGGAGCTGTTTTTT. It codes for CASSAWEGVAGRLDTGELFF.

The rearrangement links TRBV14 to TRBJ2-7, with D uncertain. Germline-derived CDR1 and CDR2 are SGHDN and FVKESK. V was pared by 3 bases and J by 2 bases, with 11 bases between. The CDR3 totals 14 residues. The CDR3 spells CASSQLGWPYEQYF. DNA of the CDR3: TGTGCCAGCAGCCAGTTAGGATGGCCCTACGAGCAGTACTTC.

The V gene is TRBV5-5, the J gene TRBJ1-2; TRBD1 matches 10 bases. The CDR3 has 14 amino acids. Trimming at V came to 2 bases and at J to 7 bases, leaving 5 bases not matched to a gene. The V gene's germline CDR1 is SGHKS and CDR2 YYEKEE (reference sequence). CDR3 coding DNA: TGTGCCAGCAGCTTAACCGGGACAGGGGTTGGCTACACCTTC. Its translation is CASSLTGTGVGYTF.

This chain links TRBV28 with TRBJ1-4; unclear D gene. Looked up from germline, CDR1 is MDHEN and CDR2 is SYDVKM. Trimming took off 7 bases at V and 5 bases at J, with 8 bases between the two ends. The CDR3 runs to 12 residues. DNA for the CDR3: TGTGCCAGCAACACGTGGAATGAAAAACTGTTTTTT. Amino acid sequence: CASNTWNEKLFF.

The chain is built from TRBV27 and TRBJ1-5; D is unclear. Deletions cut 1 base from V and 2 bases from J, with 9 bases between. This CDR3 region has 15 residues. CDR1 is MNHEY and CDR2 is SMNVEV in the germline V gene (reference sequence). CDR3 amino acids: CASSLYGSGNQPQHF. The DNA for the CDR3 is TGTGCCAGCAGTTTATACGGTAGCGGCAATCAGCCCCAGCATTTT.

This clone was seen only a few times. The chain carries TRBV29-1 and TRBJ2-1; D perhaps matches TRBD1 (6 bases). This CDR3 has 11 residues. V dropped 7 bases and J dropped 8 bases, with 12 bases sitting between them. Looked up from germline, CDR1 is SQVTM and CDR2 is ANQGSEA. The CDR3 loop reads CSAGTIHEQFF. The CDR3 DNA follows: TGCAGCGCCGGGACAATCCATGAGCAGTTCTTC.

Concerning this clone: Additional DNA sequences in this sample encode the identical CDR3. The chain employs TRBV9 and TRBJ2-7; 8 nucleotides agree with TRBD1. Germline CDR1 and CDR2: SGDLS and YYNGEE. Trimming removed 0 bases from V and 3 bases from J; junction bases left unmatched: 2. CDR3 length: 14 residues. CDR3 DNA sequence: TGTGCCAGCAGCGTAGGCGGGACAGGCTACGAGCAGTACTTC. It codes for CASSVGGTGYEQYF.

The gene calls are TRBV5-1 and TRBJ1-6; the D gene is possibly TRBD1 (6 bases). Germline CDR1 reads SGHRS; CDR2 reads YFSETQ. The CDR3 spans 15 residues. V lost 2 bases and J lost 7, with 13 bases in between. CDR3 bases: TGCGCCAGCAGCTTACAGGGAGTACTCAATTCACCCCTCCACTTT. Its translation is CASSLQGVLNSPLHF.

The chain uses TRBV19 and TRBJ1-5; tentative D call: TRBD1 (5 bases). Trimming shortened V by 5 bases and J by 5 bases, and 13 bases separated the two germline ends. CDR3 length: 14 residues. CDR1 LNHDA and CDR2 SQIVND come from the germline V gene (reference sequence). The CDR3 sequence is CASSLQVAYQPQHF. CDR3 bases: TGTGCCAGTAGTTTACAGGTAGCTTATCAGCCCCAGCATTTT.

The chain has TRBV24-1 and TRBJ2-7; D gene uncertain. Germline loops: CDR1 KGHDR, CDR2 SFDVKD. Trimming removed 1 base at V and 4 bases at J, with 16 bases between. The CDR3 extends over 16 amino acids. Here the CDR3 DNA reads TGTGCCACCAGTGATTTCCCCAGTGCCTTTGAGTACGAGCAGTACTTC. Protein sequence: CATSDFPSAFEYEQYF.

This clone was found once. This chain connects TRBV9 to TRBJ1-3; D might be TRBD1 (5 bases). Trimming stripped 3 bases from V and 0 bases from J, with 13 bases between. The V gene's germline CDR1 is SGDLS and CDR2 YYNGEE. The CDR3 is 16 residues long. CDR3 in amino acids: CASSAGDSLSGNTIYF. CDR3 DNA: TGTGCCAGCAGCGCCGGAGACAGTCTCTCTGGAAACACCATATATTTT.

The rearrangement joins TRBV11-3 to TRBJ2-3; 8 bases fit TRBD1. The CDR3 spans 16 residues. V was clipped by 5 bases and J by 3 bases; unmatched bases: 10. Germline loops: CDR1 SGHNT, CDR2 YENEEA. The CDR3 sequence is CASSLRQGLGTDTQYF. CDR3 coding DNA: TGTGCCAGCAGCCTAAGACAGGGGTTGGGGACAGATACGCAGTATTTT.

For the CDR3, the DNA is TGTGCCAGTAGTACTGGAGGGGGGACCTCCTACGAGCAGTACTTC. This translates into CASSTGGGTSYEQYF. The chain is built from TRBV19 and TRBJ2-7; tentatively, D is TRBD1 or TRBD2 (6 bases each). V dropped 4 bases and J dropped 0 bases, with 13 bases sitting between them. This CDR3 region has 15 residues. The V gene's germline CDR1 is LNHDA and CDR2 SQIVND (reference sequence).

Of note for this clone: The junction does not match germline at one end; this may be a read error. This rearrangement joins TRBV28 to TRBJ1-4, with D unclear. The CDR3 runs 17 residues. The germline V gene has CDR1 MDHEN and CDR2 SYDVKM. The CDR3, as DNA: TGTGCCAACAGTTACTCCGCATCGAGTACAACTAATGAAAAACTGTTTTTT. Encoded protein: CANSYSASSTTNEKLFF.

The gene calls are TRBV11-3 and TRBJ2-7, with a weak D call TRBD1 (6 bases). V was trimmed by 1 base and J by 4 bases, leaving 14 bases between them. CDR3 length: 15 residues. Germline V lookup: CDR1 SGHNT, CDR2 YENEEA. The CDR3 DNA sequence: TGTGCCAGCAGCTTAGCAGGGGACACCATATACGAGCAGTACTTC. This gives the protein CASSLAGDTIYEQYF.

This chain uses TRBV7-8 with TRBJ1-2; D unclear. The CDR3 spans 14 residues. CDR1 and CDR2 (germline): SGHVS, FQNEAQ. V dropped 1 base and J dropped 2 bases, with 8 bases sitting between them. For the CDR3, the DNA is TGTGCCAGCAGCTTAGTGGTCCAGAACTATGGCTACACCTTC. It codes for CASSLVVQNYGYTF.

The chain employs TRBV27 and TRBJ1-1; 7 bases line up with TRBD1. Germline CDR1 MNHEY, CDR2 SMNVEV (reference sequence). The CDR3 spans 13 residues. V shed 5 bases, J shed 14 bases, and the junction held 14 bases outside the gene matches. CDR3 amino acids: CASSGTGDPKNFF. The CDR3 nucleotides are TGTGCCAGCAGTGGTACAGGGGACCCTAAGAACTTCTTT.

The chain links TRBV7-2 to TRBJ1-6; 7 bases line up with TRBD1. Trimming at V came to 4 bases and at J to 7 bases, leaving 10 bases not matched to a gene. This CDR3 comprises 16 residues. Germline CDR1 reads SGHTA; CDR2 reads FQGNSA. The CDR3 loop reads CASSWPPRQGNSPLHF. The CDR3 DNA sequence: TGTGCCAGCAGCTGGCCGCCGAGACAGGGAAATTCACCCCTCCACTTT.

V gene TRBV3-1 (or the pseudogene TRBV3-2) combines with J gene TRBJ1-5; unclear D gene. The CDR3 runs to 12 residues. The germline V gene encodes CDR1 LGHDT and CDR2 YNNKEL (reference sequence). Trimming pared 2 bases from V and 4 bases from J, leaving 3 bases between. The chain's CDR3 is CASSQQNQPQHF. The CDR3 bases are TGTGCCAGCAGCCAACAGAATCAGCCCCAGCATTTT.

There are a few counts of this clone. The CDR3 region is CASSLAGMEQYF. Written as DNA, the CDR3 is TGTGCCAGCAGCTTAGCCGGGATGGAGCAGTACTTC. The gene calls are TRBV7-6 and TRBJ2-7; D is perhaps TRBD2 (5 bases). V was pared by 0 bases and J by 7 bases, with 7 bases between. The CDR3 is 12 residues long. Germline CDR1 reads SGHVS; CDR2 reads FNYEAQ.

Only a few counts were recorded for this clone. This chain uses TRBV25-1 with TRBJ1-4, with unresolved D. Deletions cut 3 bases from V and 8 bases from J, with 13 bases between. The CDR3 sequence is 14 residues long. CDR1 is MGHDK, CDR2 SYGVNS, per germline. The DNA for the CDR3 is TGTGCCAGCAGTGACTTGGGCGTTGGGGAAAAACTGTTTTTT. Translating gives CASSDLGVGEKLFF.